What follows are 29 T cell receptor beta chains derived from one specimen sequenced in a study of T cell repertoires in cytomegalovirus infection. TCRdb recomputed calls from the reads with MiXCR, one row per CDR3 protein. The data hold nearly 450,000 distinct CDR3 sequences, with 30% to 40% observed a single time. Sample: PBMCs. The receptors originated from a human donor in good health (CMV status not recorded). Some clones in this sample may be carry-over from other donors' samples.

This clonotype has more than one count but fewer than ten. V and J are TRBV20-1 and TRBJ2-2; TRBD2 aligns across 10 bases. Losses at the gene ends were 3 bases for V and 6 bases for J; bases not matched to a gene: 10. Germline lookup yields CDR1 DFQATT and CDR2 SNEGSKA (reference sequence). This CDR3 has 16 amino acids. The DNA for the CDR3 is TGCAGTGCTAGGGAGCGGGGGGGCAATTTGGCCGGGGAGCTGTTTTTT. It is translated as CSARERGGNLAGELFF.

V is TRBV11-2 and J is TRBJ2-7; possibly TRBD2 for D (6 bases). The V end was cut by 5 bases, the J end by 5 bases, with 13 bases between. CDR1 is SGHAT, CDR2 FQNNGV, per germline. The CDR3 sequence is 13 residues long. The CDR3 nucleotides are TGTGCCAGCAGCCCGGGGACTCTCCACGAGCAGTACTTC. It codes for CASSPGTLHEQYF.

This chain connects TRBV24-1 to TRBJ2-1; 13 bases map to TRBD2. The CDR3 is 16 amino acids. Per germline, CDR1 KGHDR and CDR2 SFDVKD. The junction had 3 bases not matched to a gene; V was cut back by 4 bases and J by 4 bases. This CDR3 is CATSDPGLAGYNEQFF. DNA for the CDR3: TGTGCCACCAGTGACCCGGGACTAGCGGGGTACAATGAGCAGTTCTTC.

This clonotype was counted only a few times. The gene calls are TRBV11-2 and TRBJ1-6; TRBD1 aligns across 7 bases. Germline V gene sequence: CDR1 SGHAT, CDR2 FQNNGV. The CDR3 spans 14 residues. J was trimmed by 13 bases and V by 5 bases; bases with no gene match: 11. DNA for the CDR3: TGTGCCAGCAGCCCCGAGACAGGGATTTTCCCCCTCCACTTT. Amino acids: CASSPETGIFPLHF.

The chain has TRBV4-1 and TRBJ2-3, with 10 bases matching TRBD2. The CDR3 length is 15 residues. Trimming at V came to 3 bases and at J to 9 bases, leaving 9 bases not matched to a gene. Germline CDR1 is MGHRA and CDR2 is YSYEKL. The CDR3 DNA is TGCGCCAGCAGCCACCCAGCGGGGGGGCCTACCACGCAGTATTTT. It encodes CASSHPAGGPTTQYF.

This clonotype was seen only once. V gene TRBV12-3 or TRBV12-4 combines with J gene TRBJ1-2; TRBD1 might be the D (5 bases). Trimming removed 7 bases at V and 1 base at J, with 10 bases between. This CDR3 has 13 residues. The CDR3 here is CASKKQVNYGYTF. CDR3 nucleotide sequence: TGTGCCAGCAAGAAACAGGTTAACTATGGCTACACCTTC.

The rearrangement uses TRBV10-3 and TRBJ2-1; 9 bases are shared with TRBD2. Germline CDR1 and CDR2: ENHRY and SYGVKD. Germline trimming cut 2 bases from V and 0 bases from J; bases unmatched to any gene: 5. There are 17 residues in the CDR3. CDR3 sequence (DNA): TGTGCCATCAGTGAGAGGTTAGCGGGGGTCTCCTACAATGAGCAGTTCTTC. Residues: CAISERLAGVSYNEQFF.

This clonotype was counted ten times or more. The chain is built from TRBV7-2 and TRBJ1-1; D is undetermined. Germline V gene sequence: CDR1 SGHTA, CDR2 FQGNSA. V shed 8 bases and J shed 0 bases, with 7 bases lying between them. The CDR3 is 12 amino acids. The CDR3 nucleotides read TGTGCCAGCTTTACAGTGAACACTGAAGCTTTCTTT. As protein: CASFTVNTEAFF.

This clonotype has only a few counts. The chain carries TRBV12-3 or TRBV12-4 and TRBJ2-1; the match to TRBD2 covers 8 bases. V dropped 5 bases and J dropped 5; count of bases not matched to a gene: 5. The CDR3 is 14 residues long. CDR3 amino acids: CASSRLARNNEQFF. The CDR3 nucleotides are TGTGCCAGCAGTCGACTAGCGCGGAACAATGAGCAGTTCTTC.

The V and J genes are TRBV7-3 and TRBJ2-5; D is ambiguous. CDR1 is SGHTA and CDR2 is FQGTGA in the germline V gene. V lost 0 bases, J lost 5 bases, and 7 bases lay in between. CDR3 length: 13 amino acids. CDR3 sequence (DNA): TGTGCCAGCAGCTTAACGAGTTTTGAGACCCAGTACTTC. Translating it yields CASSLTSFETQYF.

This clonotype appeared a few times. DNA of the CDR3: TGTGCCAGCAGTTCCCAGGACAGACGCCAAGAGACCCAGTACTTC. Translation: CASSSQDRRQETQYF. The J gene is TRBJ2-5, the V gene TRBV6-2 or TRBV6-3, with a weak D call TRBD1 (6 bases). Trimming took off 4 bases at V and 1 base at J, with 13 bases between the two ends. The CDR3 totals 15 residues. The V gene's germline CDR1 is MNHEY and CDR2 SVGEGT.

This clonotype has ten or more counts. The chain links TRBV10-3 to TRBJ1-2; maybe TRBD1 (5 bases). Trimming took off 5 bases at V and 8 bases at J, with 18 bases between the two ends. Germline V CDR1 and CDR2: ENHRY, SYGVKD. CDR3 length equals 14 residues. The CDR3 here is CAISPPGPSGGYTF. The CDR3 region has the DNA TGTGCCATCAGTCCCCCGGGGCCTTCGGGCGGCTACACCTTC.

This sequence joins TRBV19 and TRBJ2-7, with a weak D call TRBD2 (6 bases). Trimming removed 5 bases at V and 2 bases at J, with 13 bases between. The CDR3 runs to 14 residues. The germline CDR1 and CDR2 sequences are LNHDA and SQIVND (reference sequence). CDR3 protein: CASSGGAGTYEQYF. CDR3 bases: TGTGCCAGTAGTGGAGGGGCTGGAACCTACGAGCAGTACTTC.

This clonotype has a handful of counts. This chain links TRBV6-1 with TRBJ2-6, with 7 bases identical to TRBD1. J gave up 0 bases and V 11 bases, and 10 bases lay outside the gene matches. Germline V gives CDR1 MNHNS, CDR2 SASEGT. The CDR3 is 16 amino acids. CDR3 amino acids: CAGSGQELSGANVLTF. DNA for the CDR3: TGTGCCGGGTCAGGACAGGAGCTCTCTGGGGCCAACGTCCTGACTTTC.

The rearrangement joins TRBV5-4 to TRBJ2-1; the D gene is possibly TRBD2 (6 bases). The germline V gene encodes CDR1 SGHNT and CDR2 YYREEE (reference sequence). The CDR3 extends over 13 amino acids. Trimming took off 2 bases at V and 7 bases at J, with 10 bases between the two ends. The CDR3 DNA follows: TGTGCCAGCAGCTTCCGTCGGGGGAATGAGCAGTTCTTC. It specifies CASSFRRGNEQFF. The full variable domain, completed using reference TRBV5-4 and TRBJ2-1, is ETGVTQSPTHLIKTRGQQVTLRCSSQSGHNTVSWYQQALGQGPQFIFQYYREEENGRGNFPPRFSGLQFPNYSSELNVNALELDDSALYLCASSFRRGNEQFFGPGTRLTVL.

Worth noting for this clonotype: One end of the junction varies from germline; a read error may be responsible. The chain employs TRBV7-2 and TRBJ2-1; 9 bases line up with TRBD2. CDR1 and CDR2 (germline): SGHTA, FQGNSA. CDR3 length: 14 residues. The chain's CDR3 is CSSSLSGGNNEQFF. The CDR3 DNA sequence: TGTTCCAGCAGCTTAAGCGGGGGGAACAATGAGCAGTTCTTC.

This clonotype has ten or more counts. V usage is TRBV7-2 and J usage is TRBJ2-2; 8 nucleotides agree with TRBD2. The CDR3 totals 15 residues. Trimming took 1 base from V and 5 from J; bases not matched to a gene: 3. CDR1 and CDR2 (germline): SGHTA, FQGNSA. The CDR3, as DNA: TGTGCCAGCAGCTTAGTTGCTAGCGGGACCGGGGAGCTGTTTTTT. This sequence encodes CASSLVASGTGELFF.

This sequence joins TRBV5-4 and TRBJ2-5, with 10 bases identical to TRBD1. The CDR3 sequence is 16 residues long. V trimming: 0 bases; J trimming: 3 bases; junction bases outside the gene matches: 5. Germline loops: CDR1 SGHNT, CDR2 YYREEE (reference sequence). The CDR3 region is CASSLGDRGYEETQYF. As DNA, the CDR3 is TGTGCCAGCAGCTTGGGGGACAGGGGTTATGAAGAGACCCAGTACTTC.

The CDR3: CASSYSFGGNTEAFF. Here the CDR3 DNA reads TGTGCCAGCAGTTACTCGTTCGGGGGGAACACTGAAGCTTTCTTT. The genes are TRBV6-5 and TRBJ1-1; possibly TRBD1 for D (5 bases). Germline CDR1 and CDR2: MNHEY and SVGAGI. V was trimmed by 0 bases and J by 1 base, leaving 9 bases between them. The CDR3 contains 15 residues.

Many counts were recorded for this clonotype. The chain links TRBV7-8 to TRBJ1-5; the D gene is possibly TRBD1 (6 bases). This CDR3 has 15 amino acids. Germline CDR1 and CDR2: SGHVS and FQNEAQ. V lost 3 bases and J 4 bases, leaving 13 bases between the germline ends. In nucleotides, the CDR3 is TGTGCCAGCAGCTTTTCGGCAGGGGAAAATCAGCCCCAGCATTTT. This translates into CASSFSAGENQPQHF. The full variable domain, with the rest looked up from reference TRBV7-8 and TRBJ1-5, is GAGVSQSPRYKVAKRGQDVALRCDPISGHVSLFWYQQALGQGPEFLTYFQNEAQLDKSGLPSDRFFAERPEGSVSTLKIQRTQQEDSAVYLCASSFSAGENQPQHFGDGTRLSIL.

The CDR3 coding sequence is TGTGCCAGCAGTGAAACAGGGAATATGAACACTGAAGCTTTCTTT. It translates to CASSETGNMNTEAFF. The chain links TRBV6-4 to TRBJ1-1, with a possible D match to TRBD1 (6 bases). V lost 3 bases and J 0 bases, leaving 11 bases between the germline ends. CDR3 length: 15 amino acids. CDR1 is MRHNA, CDR2 SNTAGT, per germline.

The chain uses TRBV11-2 and TRBJ2-3; possibly TRBD2 for D (6 bases). CDR1 is SGHAT and CDR2 is FQNNGV in the germline V gene. V lost 1 base and J lost 3, with 11 bases in between. This CDR3 region has 15 residues. The chain's CDR3 is CASSLAAGPTDTQYF. CDR3 in DNA: TGTGCCAGCAGCTTAGCCGCGGGACCAACAGATACGCAGTATTTT.

CDR3 region: CAITRAGGTEAFF. CDR3 nucleotides: TGTGCCATCACGAGGGCAGGGGGCACTGAAGCTTTCTTT. The V and J genes are TRBV12-3 or TRBV12-4 and TRBJ1-1; 7 bases are shared with TRBD1. The CDR3 runs to 13 residues. V dropped 10 bases and J dropped 4; count of bases not matched to a gene: 9.

Only a few counts were recorded for this clonotype. The V call is TRBV27, the J call TRBJ2-1; D perhaps matches TRBD2 (6 bases). V lost 6 bases and J 8 bases, leaving 8 bases between the germline ends. Germline V gives CDR1 MNHEY, CDR2 SMNVEV (reference sequence). CDR3 length: 11 residues. The CDR3 sequence: CASRLAYEQFF. CDR3 sequence (DNA): TGTGCCAGCAGACTAGCTTATGAGCAGTTCTTC.

This clonotype was observed at least ten times. The chain is built from TRBV7-2 and TRBJ2-5, with 7 bases identical to TRBD1. Trimming took 4 bases from V and 2 from J; bases not matched to a gene: 4. Germline values: CDR1 SGHTA, CDR2 FQGNSA. This CDR3 has 14 residues. The CDR3 nucleotides read TGTGCCAGCAGCTCGGGACAGATTCAAGAGACCCAGTACTTC. Protein sequence: CASSSGQIQETQYF.

This clonotype has a handful of counts. V usage is TRBV12-3 or TRBV12-4 and J usage is TRBJ2-1; 10 nucleotides match TRBD1. V lost 6 bases and J lost 3; bases outside the gene matches: 5. The CDR3 is 15 residues long. The CDR3, as DNA: TGTGCCAGCAGCCCCGGGACAGGGGTCTACAATGAGCAGTTCTTC. Its protein product is CASSPGTGVYNEQFF.

The rearrangement uses TRBV19 and TRBJ1-3; D not certain. Germline assignment: CDR1 LNHDA and CDR2 SQIVND (reference sequence). The CDR3 totals 13 residues. V lost 5 bases and J lost 9, with 14 bases in between. For the CDR3, the DNA is TGTGCCAGTAGTCCGCGGGCCGCCGGCACCATATATTTT. Its protein product is CASSPRAAGTIYF.

The chain combines TRBV5-4 with TRBJ2-7; 11 nucleotides match TRBD2. The trim removed 4 bases at V and 11 bases at J, leaving 8 bases unmatched. The CDR3 is made up of 13 amino acids. Per germline, CDR1 SGHNT and CDR2 YYREEE (reference sequence). CDR3 nucleotides: TGTGCCAGCAGCCTAGGGACTAGCGGAAGGGAGTACTTC. The encoded protein is CASSLGTSGREYF.

This clonotype has more than one count but fewer than ten. The chain links TRBV7-2 to TRBJ1-2, with a possible D match to TRBD1 (5 bases). Germline V gives CDR1 SGHTA, CDR2 FQGNSA. The CDR3 is 16 residues long. V was shortened by 0 bases and J by 0 bases, with 11 bases between the two germline ends. The CDR3 loop reads CASSLATGGANYGYTF. CDR3 sequence (DNA): TGTGCCAGCAGCTTAGCTACGGGGGGAGCTAACTATGGCTACACCTTC. Drawing the rest from reference TRBV7-2 and TRBJ1-2, the complete variable domain is GAGVSQSPSNKVTEKGKDVELRCDPISGHTALYWYRQSLGQGLEFLIYFQGNSAPDKSGLPSDRFSAERTGGSVSTLTIQRTQQEDSAVYLCASSLATGGANYGYTFGSGTRLTVV.